These T cell receptor beta chains were read from a single sample in a study of blood T cells in healthy people across ages. TCRdb analysed the 5' RACE reads with MiXCR anew, one entry per CDR3 protein. The data show some 1,500,000 distinct CDR3 sequences, 35% to 45% seen once. The sequencing sample was made of blood. These receptors all stem from a young woman in good health. CDR3s leave out the opening cysteine and the closing phenylalanine or tryptophan. The D gene is left open where the match is weak.

j_call d_call v_call cdr3_aa
TRBJ2-1 TRBD2 TRBV7-8 ASSPARTSGSRSYKEQF
TRBJ2-2 . TRBV6-5 ASRILSGTGELF
TRBJ2-1 TRBD2 TRBV2 ASSGLAGHLNEQF
TRBJ1-6 . TRBV7-9 ASSLVGDNSPPH
TRBJ2-7 . TRBV28 ASSPPPTASYEQY
. TRBD1 TRBV28 ASSLWDKMDRESNEQY
TRBJ1-1 . TRBV7-9 ASRTANAEAF
TRBJ2-1 TRBD1 TRBV7-9 ASSLFSGTGVYNEQF
TRBJ2-5 TRBD1 TRBV6-6 ASSFGQGSTQY
TRBJ1-2 . TRBV11-2 ASSPGAGVNYGYT
TRBJ1-5 . TRBV6-2/TRBV6-3 ASTTGGWGNQPQH
. . TRBV20-1 SASFGQGRGKNIQY
TRBJ1-2 . TRBV7-2 ASSLESEGGYT
TRBJ2-7 TRBD2 TRBV20-1 SAREASGHSYEQY
TRBJ1-4 TRBD1 TRBV20-1 SAKGRRDRANEKLF
TRBJ2-5 . TRBV7-2 ASSLVSLGRETQY
TRBJ1-2 . TRBV6-5 ASRPSGDHYGYT
TRBJ1-2 . TRBV12-3/TRBV12-4 ASSLTQGQFSGYGYT
TRBJ2-3 . TRBV2 ASSEWGSSTDTQY
TRBJ1-1 . TRBV12-3/TRBV12-4 ASSRGRGEAF
. . TRBV30 AWATGTNYYEQY
TRBJ1-5 TRBD1 TRBV4-3 ASSHRTGAQPQH
TRBJ1-2 . TRBV9 ASSVNSGDHYT
TRBJ2-7 . TRBV20-1 SATGQGGRYEQY
TRBJ2-3 . TRBV7-2 ASSVQIPDTQY
TRBJ2-3 . TRBV25-1 ASSHRDIITDTQY
TRBJ2-1 . TRBV7-9 ASSLGSTNEQF
TRBJ2-7 TRBD1 TRBV20-1 SARDLKGGQGLYEQY
TRBJ1-4 . TRBV12-3/TRBV12-4 ASSYLALNEKLF
TRBJ2-1 . TRBV2 ASMPGQGFDEQF
TRBJ2-5 . TRBV6-1 ASSLNRKETQY
TRBJ1-1 . TRBV7-2 ASSLVGAVEAF
TRBJ1-5 . TRBV20-1 SAEPGTLNQPQH
TRBJ2-1 TRBD2 TRBV4-3 ASSPHALAGSNEQF
TRBJ2-7 . TRBV12-3/TRBV12-4 ASSSGTLTSYEQY